The subject of this entry is one T cell receptor beta chain. As yet, its antigen is unknown. The PCR ran on 60 Vbeta and 13 Jbeta primers. Libraries were prepared by immunoSEQ multiplex PCR; TCRdb keeps only in-frame clonotypes and omits some of them. The repertoire holds roughly 160,000 clones, with approximately 78% as singletons. This sample was included in a study of cytomegalovirus exposure and HLA in healthy donors. Study as a whole: Caucasian-associated ancestry cluster membership applied to less than 85% of several hundred genotyped donors. General study findings and limits: Listed as cytomegalovirus-associated were 150 to 200 TCR beta chains. Later analysis demonstrated an association between a missense DCLRE1C variant and TCR beta V- and J-gene trimming.

The V end was cut by 5 bases, the J end by 2 bases, with 11 bases between. Germline loops: CDR1 SGHTA, CDR2 FQGTGA. CDR3 size: 14 residues. The specimen was PBMCs. The chain recombines TRBV7-3 with TRBJ2-3, with D tentatively TRBD1 (6 bases). The sequence came from a male donor in good health and CMV-seronegative. The CDR3 here is CASSIRGITDTQYF. CDR3 bases: TGTGCCAGCAGCATTAGGGGGATCACAGATACGCAGTATTTT.